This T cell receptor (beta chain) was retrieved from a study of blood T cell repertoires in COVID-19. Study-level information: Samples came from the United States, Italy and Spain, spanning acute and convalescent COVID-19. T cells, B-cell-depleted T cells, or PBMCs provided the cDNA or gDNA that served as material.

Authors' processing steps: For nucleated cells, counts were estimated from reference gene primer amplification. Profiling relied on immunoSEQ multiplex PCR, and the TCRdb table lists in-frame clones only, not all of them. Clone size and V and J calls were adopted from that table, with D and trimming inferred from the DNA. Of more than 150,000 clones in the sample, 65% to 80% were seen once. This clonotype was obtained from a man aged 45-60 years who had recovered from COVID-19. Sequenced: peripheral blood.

The CDR3 sequence: CSVVRQGGNTDTQYF. For the CDR3, the DNA is TGCAGCGTTGTTCGACAGGGGGGTAATACAGATACGCAGTATTTT. J is TRBJ2-3 and V is TRBV29-1; 9 nucleotides align to TRBD1. Trimming removed 4 bases from V and 3 bases from J; junction bases left unmatched: 8. The CDR3 runs to 15 residues. CDR1 and CDR2 from the germline V gene are SQVTM and ANQGSEA.